The 32 T cell receptor beta chains below come from one sample, sequenced in a study of blood T cells in healthy people across ages. A second PCR, run for about 7 to 11 cycles, used a sample-barcoded 5' primer plus a J-beta primer mix. Each CDR3 protein gets one entry after TCRdb re-called the 5' RACE reads with MiXCR. This sample has under 750,000 distinct CDR3 sequences; roughly 48% occur once, and the top ten carry around 23%. What was sequenced was blood. These receptors came from a man at least 80 years old in good health.

Only a few counts were recorded for this clonotype. The V call is TRBV20-1, the J call TRBJ2-2, with D tentatively TRBD1 (5 bases). The CDR3 has 15 amino acids. Trimming cost V 3 bases and J 0 bases, with 11 bases left between them. The germline V gene has CDR1 DFQATT and CDR2 SNEGSKA (reference sequence). The CDR3 bases are TGCAGTGCTAGGCACCCGACAGCGAACACCGGGGAGCTGTTTTTT. This translates into CSARHPTANTGELFF.

Details on this clonotype: Germline is not matched at one junction end, which may reflect a read error. The chain couples TRBV6-5 to TRBJ2-1; 11 bases align to TRBD2. CDR1 is MNHEY, CDR2 SVGAGI, per germline. This CDR3 is built from 18 residues. Written as DNA, the CDR3 is TGTGCCAGCAGTTCCCTAGCGGGGGGCCTGAGCTCCTACAATGGGCAGTTCTTC. Protein product: CASSSLAGGLSSYNGQFF.

This clonotype has more than one count but fewer than ten. The junction departs from the called germline gene at one end, perhaps through a read error. The chain employs TRBV12-3 or TRBV12-4 and TRBJ1-6, with D tentatively TRBD1 (5 bases). The CDR3 length is 14 residues. In DNA form, the CDR3 reads TGTGCCAGCAGTTTAACAGGACTCAATTCACCCCCCCACTTT. Its translation: CASSLTGLNSPPHF.

V gene TRBV2 combines with J gene TRBJ1-5, with D possibly matching TRBD1 (6 bases). V was clipped by 5 bases and J by 1 base, with 9 bases between them. CDR3 length: 14 residues. Looked up from germline, CDR1 is SNHLY and CDR2 is FYNNEI. In DNA, the CDR3 is TGTGCCAGCAGTTATACAGGGAGCAATCAGCCCCAGCATTTT. Translating it yields CASSYTGSNQPQHF.

This clonotype was seen a single time. This may come from a read error, since a much larger clone is one base off. This chain joins TRBV7-9 and TRBJ2-1, with D tentatively TRBD2 (7 bases). V lost 5 bases and J lost 5, with 16 bases in between. The CDR3 sequence is 15 residues long. CDR1 SEHNR and CDR2 FQNEAQ come from the germline V gene (reference sequence). CDR3 region: CASSPWGGRDNEQFF. The DNA for the CDR3 is TGTGCCAGCAGCCCTTGGGGGGGGCGCGACAATGAGCAGTTCTTC.

This clonotype was observed a handful of times. V is TRBV2 and J is TRBJ2-7, with D tentatively TRBD1 or TRBD2 (6 bases each). The CDR3 loop spans 11 amino acids. V gave up 7 bases and J gave up 6 bases, with 10 bases separating them. CDR1 SNHLY and CDR2 FYNNEI come from the germline V gene. The CDR3 reads CASKGEVEQYF. The CDR3 DNA is TGTGCCAGCAAGGGGGAGGTCGAGCAGTACTTC.

The chain has TRBV11-3 and TRBJ2-1; either TRBD1 or TRBD2 may supply D (5 bases each). This CDR3 has 14 amino acids. Germline V CDR1 and CDR2: SGHNT, YENEEA. V was trimmed by 3 bases and J by 3 bases, leaving 9 bases between them. CDR3 loop: CASSLRGNYNEQFF. The CDR3 DNA reads as TGTGCCAGCAGCTTGAGGGGAAACTACAATGAGCAGTTCTTC.

The gene calls are TRBV7-9 and TRBJ2-5; D unclear. Germline CDR1 and CDR2: SEHNR and FQNEAQ (reference sequence). This CDR3 has 15 amino acids. Deletions cut 0 bases from V and 1 base from J, with 9 bases between. This CDR3 is CASSLAGSLQETQYF. The CDR3 nucleotides are TGTGCCAGCAGCTTAGCGGGATCACTCCAAGAGACCCAGTACTTC.

This clonotype was counted at least ten times. The chain uses TRBV6-6 and TRBJ1-4; the D is unclear. Germline V lookup: CDR1 MNHNY, CDR2 SVGAGI (reference sequence). The CDR3 spans 17 residues. The V gene lost 3 bases and the J gene lost 0 bases, with 14 bases spanning the gap. This CDR3 is CASSYKTSDPTNEKLFF. CDR3 bases: TGTGCCAGCAGTTATAAGACCTCGGACCCAACTAATGAAAAACTGTTTTTT.

The J gene is TRBJ2-7, the V gene TRBV12-3 or TRBV12-4, with 10 bases aligning to TRBD2. This CDR3 has 16 residues. Trimming cost V 7 bases and J 0 bases; bases outside gene matches: 9. The CDR3 reads CASKWASGGSSYEQYF. CDR3 bases: TGTGCCAGCAAATGGGCTAGCGGGGGATCCTCCTACGAGCAGTACTTC.

This clonotype showed up many times. The rearrangement links TRBV6-6 to TRBJ2-4; possibly TRBD1 for D (6 bases). The V end was cut by 2 bases, the J end by 2 bases, with 19 bases between. This CDR3 has 18 residues. The germline V gene encodes CDR1 MNHNY and CDR2 SVGAGI (reference sequence). The DNA of the CDR3 is TGTGCCAGCAGTTACCCGACAGGCCGCCTGGGGACCAAAAACATTCAGTACTTC. It specifies CASSYPTGRLGTKNIQYF.

Note on this clonotype: A much larger clone differs by one base, so this may be a read error. This rearrangement joins TRBV6-5 to TRBJ1-2, with 10 positions matching TRBD1. V was pared by 4 bases and J by 3 bases, with 2 bases of the junction left unmatched. Germline V gene lookup returns CDR1 MNHEY and CDR2 SVGAGI. This CDR3 has 14 amino acids. Here the CDR3 reads CASSCGTGDYGYTF. The DNA for the CDR3 is TGTGCCAGCAGTTGTGGGACAGGGGACTATGGCTACACCTTC.

This clonotype was observed a handful of times. This chain links TRBV2 with TRBJ2-1; maybe TRBD2 (6 bases). CDR3 length: 15 amino acids. Germline CDR1 and CDR2: SNHLY and FYNNEI. The V and J ends lost 3 bases and 0 bases respectively, with 9 bases between them. CDR3 protein: CASSDTGGSYNEQFF. For the CDR3, the DNA is TGTGCCAGCAGTGATACCGGGGGCTCCTACAATGAGCAGTTCTTC.

The table lists this clonotype with a few counts. The chain couples TRBV7-6 to TRBJ2-3, with 9 bases identical to TRBD1. The CDR3 has 15 amino acids. Germline V gives CDR1 SGHVS, CDR2 FNYEAQ. Losses at the gene ends were 4 bases for V and 8 bases for J; bases not matched to a gene: 10. The CDR3 region has the DNA TGTGCCAGCAGCTCAGGACAGGGGAGCACGGGTACGCAGTATTTT. As protein: CASSSGQGSTGTQYF. Together with reference TRBV7-6 and TRBJ2-3, the CDR3 gives the full variable domain: GAGVSQSPRYKVTKRGQDVALRCDPISGHVSLYWYRQALGQGPEFLTYFNYEAQQDKSGLPNDRFSAERPEGSISTLTIQRTEQRDSAMYRCASSSGQGSTGTQYFGPGTRLTVL.

This clonotype was seen a few times. V and J are TRBV6-5 and TRBJ2-7, with a possible D match to TRBD1 (5 bases). The CDR3 extends over 15 amino acids. Germline-derived CDR1 and CDR2 are MNHEY and SVGAGI. The ends were cut back, 2 bases at V and 5 bases at J, with 16 bases in the middle. The CDR3 bases are TGTGCCAGCAGTTACACCGATGCCTGGGGCCACGAGCAGTACTTC. Translated: CASSYTDAWGHEQYF.

The genes are TRBV6-2 or TRBV6-3 and TRBJ2-5, with 8 positions matching TRBD2. The V gene end was trimmed by 2 bases and the J gene end by 3 bases; junction bases not matched to a gene: 11. This CDR3 spans 17 amino acids. Germline V gene data show CDR1 as MNHEY and CDR2 as SVGEGT. For the CDR3, the DNA is TGTGCCAGCAGTTACGGCCCTCTGACTAGCGTAGAAGAGACCCAGTACTTC. This encodes CASSYGPLTSVEETQYF.

V is TRBV11-2 and J is TRBJ1-1; 7 positions agree with TRBD1. The CDR3 consists of 15 residues. With V trimmed by 2 bases and J by 1 base, 4 bases remained unmatched. Germline assignment: CDR1 SGHAT and CDR2 FQNNGV. The CDR3 spells CASSLQGTENTEAFF. CDR3 sequence (DNA): TGTGCCAGCAGCTTACAGGGGACAGAGAACACTGAAGCTTTCTTT.

CDR3 loop: CSASELGRRGSSEQYF. CDR3 in DNA: TGCAGTGCGTCAGAGCTCGGGCGGCGGGGGAGCAGTGAGCAGTACTTC. The V gene is TRBV20-1, the J gene TRBJ2-7; TRBD2 agrees at 7 bases. The CDR3 totals 16 residues. In germline, CDR1 is DFQATT, CDR2 SNEGSKA (reference sequence). J gave up 7 bases and V 6 bases, and 21 bases lay outside the gene matches.

The rearrangement links TRBV29-1 to TRBJ2-7; either TRBD1 or TRBD2 may supply D (7 bases each). With 5 bases removed from V and 3 bases from J, the gap between germline ends came to 14 bases. CDR3 length: 13 residues. CDR1 is SQVTM and CDR2 is ANQGSEA in the germline V gene. CDR3 residues: CSVSGGVHYEQYF. The CDR3 coding sequence is TGCAGCGTTTCAGGGGGGGTCCACTACGAGCAGTACTTC.

This clonotype was seen a handful of times. The V and J genes are TRBV29-1 and TRBJ2-7; D ambiguous. With 0 bases removed from V and 2 bases from J, the gap between germline ends came to 8 bases. The V gene's germline CDR1 is SQVTM and CDR2 ANQGSEA. This CDR3 spans 13 amino acids. CDR3 sequence reads: CSVEEQGPYEQYF. The CDR3 DNA follows: TGCAGCGTTGAAGAGCAAGGACCCTACGAGCAGTACTTC.

The gene calls are TRBV7-3 and TRBJ2-1; 13 bases are shared with TRBD2. The CDR3 runs 16 residues. Germline V CDR1 and CDR2: SGHTA, FQGTGA. J gave up 7 bases and V 5 bases, and 8 bases lay outside the gene matches. CDR3 sequence (DNA): TGTGCCAGCAGCCCCAGGAGGGGACTAGCGGGAAATGAGCAGTTCTTC. Amino acids: CASSPRRGLAGNEQFF.

CDR3 coding DNA: TGTGCCAGCAGCTTGCAGGGACAGGGAGACGAAAAACTGTTTTTT. Protein: CASSLQGQGDEKLFF. The V gene is TRBV7-9, the J gene TRBJ1-4, with 9 positions matching TRBD1. Germline V CDR1 and CDR2: SEHNR, FQNEAQ (reference sequence). This CDR3 spans 15 amino acids. V gave up 3 bases and J gave up 8 bases; unmatched junction bases: 7.

The genes are TRBV20-1 and TRBJ2-3; 8 bases are a match to TRBD2. Germline V gene lookup returns CDR1 DFQATT and CDR2 SNEGSKA (reference sequence). CDR3 size: 15 residues. V lost 4 bases and J lost 1; bases outside the gene matches: 7. The CDR3 nucleotides are TGCAGTGCTAATGATCTAGCGGGCGGCACAGATACGCAGTATTTT. This encodes CSANDLAGGTDTQYF.

This clonotype was seen more than once but under ten times. This chain links TRBV20-1 with TRBJ2-3; tentative D call: TRBD2 (5 bases). Germline V gives CDR1 DFQATT, CDR2 SNEGSKA (reference sequence). This CDR3 has 13 amino acids. As DNA, the CDR3 is TGCAGCGCAAGTCCCGGGGGCACAGATACGCAGTATTTT. It is translated as CSASPGGTDTQYF.

The table lists this clonotype with a few counts. The J gene is TRBJ2-1, the V gene TRBV12-3 or TRBV12-4; 12 nucleotides match TRBD2. Gene TRBJ2-7 matches the end of the DNA better, so the J call may be wrong. The CDR3 spans 15 residues. For the CDR3, the DNA is TGTGCCAGCAGTCGCCTAGCGGGAGGGTACAATGAGCAGTACTTC. Translated: CASSRLAGGYNEQYF.

V and J are TRBV29-1 and TRBJ1-5; D uncertain. Trimming removed 8 bases at V and 0 bases at J, with 23 bases between. CDR3 size: 17 residues. Germline CDR1 reads SQVTM; CDR2 reads ANQGSEA. CDR3 in DNA: TGCAGCCCACTTGGCCCCCTAGACAAAATTAGCAATCAGCCCCAGCATTTT. Its protein product is CSPLGPLDKISNQPQHF.

The chain joins TRBV28 to TRBJ1-2; weak D call: TRBD1 (6 bases). The V gene's germline CDR1 is MDHEN and CDR2 SYDVKM. Between the trimmed V and J ends, which lost 4 bases and 4 bases, there was a span of 10 bases. CDR3 length: 13 amino acids. CDR3 residues: CASSWRGAYGYTF. CDR3 in DNA: TGTGCCAGCAGTTGGAGGGGGGCCTATGGCTACACCTTC.

The chain has TRBV3-1 and TRBJ2-1; D possibly corresponds to TRBD2 (5 bases). The CDR3 loop spans 17 amino acids. V was shortened by 0 bases and J by 0 bases, with 12 bases between the two germline ends. CDR1 and CDR2 (germline): LGHDT, YNNKEL (reference sequence). CDR3 region: CASSQDEGRSSYNEQFF. CDR3 coding DNA: TGTGCCAGCAGCCAAGATGAGGGTAGGAGCTCCTACAATGAGCAGTTCTTC.

The V and J genes are TRBV12-3 or TRBV12-4 and TRBJ2-7, with D possibly TRBD1 on 8 matching bases. The CDR3 runs to 15 residues. V was pared by 5 bases and J by 8 bases, with 22 bases between. The CDR3 loop is CASSPWTGRGSQQYF. CDR3 sequence (DNA): TGTGCCAGCAGTCCTTGGACAGGGAGGGGCTCCCAGCAGTACTTC.

In regard to this clonotype: Sequence at one end of the junction differs from germline and may be a read error. This sequence joins TRBV11-2 and TRBJ2-7; TRBD2 matches at 10 bases. There are 14 residues in the CDR3. Germline values: CDR1 SGHAT, CDR2 FQNNGV. The CDR3 DNA follows: TGTGCCAGCAGCGCGGGACTAGCGTCCAACGAGCAGAACTTC. It specifies CASSAGLASNEQNF.

This sequence joins TRBV20-1 and TRBJ1-1, with D unclear. In germline, CDR1 is DFQATT, CDR2 SNEGSKA (reference sequence). Trimming took 3 bases from V and 5 from J, leaving 4 bases between them. The CDR3 extends over 10 amino acids. CDR3 region: CSARRTEAFF. For the CDR3, the DNA is TGCAGTGCTAGGCGAACTGAAGCTTTCTTT.

The chain recombines TRBV10-3 with TRBJ2-7; maybe TRBD1 (5 bases). Trimming removed 4 bases at V and 3 bases at J, with 10 bases between. Germline CDR1 ENHRY, CDR2 SYGVKD. This CDR3 comprises 13 residues. CDR3 nucleotides: TGTGCCATCAGTGGACGTCAGGGCTACGAGCAGTACTTC. Translation gives CAISGRQGYEQYF.